This T cell receptor (beta chain) stems from a study of CD8+CD57+ T cells in acquired aplastic anemia. The overall study: Each DNA sample taken from sorted CD4+ and CD8+ cells came to about 3 ug on average.

Germline CDR1 is SEHNR and CDR2 is FQNEAQ (reference sequence). CDR3 size: 15 residues. Trimming took off 4 bases at V and 8 bases at J, with 18 bases between the two ends. Genomic DNA templated the TCR beta VDJ and CDR3 profiling. TCRdb independently ran MiXCR on the reads; one entry per CDR3 protein. The sample records about 420,000 distinct CDR3 sequences, about two thirds being singletons. V and J are TRBV7-9 and TRBJ2-4; D uncertain. Sequenced sample: sorted CD4+, CD8+, or CD8+CD57+ T cells (not recorded which) from PBMCs. This clonotype was obtained from a human donor in good health, serving as a control. In DNA form, the CDR3 reads TGTGCCAGCAGCTCACCGACCGAAGCCGTACACATTCAGTACTTC. Protein: CASSSPTEAVHIQYF.